The rows below give T cell receptor beta chains drawn from one sample of a study of blood T cell repertoires in COVID-19. Method: immunoSEQ multiplex PCR; TCRdb's copy keeps in-frame clones and lacks some. Among about 160,000 clones listed, around 92% were seen once. Sequenced: peripheral blood. Source of these receptors: a man aged 25 to 40 with COVID-19, enrolled during active disease. Each CDR3 is given with its conserved first and last residue. Each record gives: J gene, clone size, D gene, V gene, CDR3 DNA, CDR3 protein. The D gene is left open where the match is weak. Not all rows give a size; the values are once, few, many and, for expanded clones, a class.

TRBJ2-6 | . | . | TRBV5-6 | TGTGCCAGCAGCCTCAGGGGGGCTGGGGCCAACGTCCTGACTTTC | CASSLRGAGANVLTF
TRBJ1-1 | . | . | TRBV7-9 | TGTGCCAGCAGCTTAACTGGGGGCGAAGGTTATACTGAAGCTTTCTTT | CASSLTGGEGYTEAFF
TRBJ2-1 | . | . | TRBV24-1 | TGTGCCACCAGTGCCCCGGACAGTCTTACCTACAATGAGCAGTTCTTC | CATSAPDSLTYNEQFF
TRBJ2-3 | . | TRBD2 | TRBV6-4 | TGTGCCAGCAGTAGGCTAGCGGGAATCGGCGGGGGTACGCAGTATTTT | CASSRLAGIGGGTQYF
TRBJ1-5 | . | . | TRBV28 | TGTGCCAGCACCCCAACCGGGAGCACAACCTCGTCGGGGCAGCCCCAGCATTTT | CASTPTGSTTSSGQPQHF
TRBJ1-1 | . | TRBD1 | TRBV6-1 | TGTGCCAGCAGTCAACAGGGGGGGAACACTGAAGCTTTCTTT | CASSQQGGNTEAFF
TRBJ2-7 | . | . | TRBV30 | TGTGCCTGTACGGGCCGGGAGTACTCCTACGAGCAGTACTTC | CACTGREYSYEQYF
TRBJ2-1 | . | . | TRBV7-2 | TGTGCCAGCAGCCCCCGAAGTAGTGAGCAGTTCTTC | CASSPRSSEQFF
TRBJ2-7 | . | . | TRBV9 | TGTGCCAGCAGCGTAGCTGGGGGGTCCTCCTACGAGCAGTACTTC | CASSVAGGSSYEQYF
TRBJ2-2 | . | . | TRBV11-2 | TGTGCCAGCGCCCTAGCGTTACACACCGGGGAGCTGTTTTTT | CASALALHTGELFF
TRBJ1-2 | . | TRBD1 | TRBV6-6 | TGTGCCAGCAGGAACACAGGGGAGGCCTATGGCTACACCTTC | CASRNTGEAYGYTF
TRBJ1-6 | once | . | TRBV19 | TGTGCCAGTACCCCTAGGTCGGGGTCGGCCTCCTATAATTCACCCCTCCACTTT | CASTPRSGSASYNSPLHF
TRBJ1-2 | . | . | TRBV5-1 | TGCGCCAGCAGCTCCACTCCCGACTATACAGGGCAGGATGGCTACACCTTC | CASSSTPDYTGQDGYTF
TRBJ1-2 | . | . | TRBV4-2 | TGTGCCAGCAGCCATGATCCTAAATCTAACTATGGCTACACCTTC | CASSHDPKSNYGYTF
TRBJ2-7 | . | . | TRBV6-5 | TGTGCCAGCAGTTACTCGCGGTCCGTGAGCGAGCAGTACTTC | CASSYSRSVSEQYF
TRBJ1-1 | . | . | TRBV4-2 | TGTGCCAGCAGCCTTAACCCAGGGACTTTGAACACTGAAGCTTTCTTT | CASSLNPGTLNTEAFF
TRBJ1-6 | . | TRBD1 | TRBV11-2 | TGTGCCAGCACCATAGACAGGGGTTCACCCCTCCACTTT | CASTIDRGSPLHF
TRBJ1-2 | . | TRBD1 | TRBV5-8 | TGTGCCAGCAGCTTGGTTCTATATGCGGGACAGCCGAAGGGCTACACCTTC | CASSLVLYAGQPKGYTF
TRBJ1-2 | . | . | TRBV9 | TGTGCCAGCAGCCCAACGGCAGGGGTATTCTATGGCTACACCTTC | CASSPTAGVFYGYTF
TRBJ2-2 | . | TRBD1 | TRBV24-1 | TGTGCCACCAGTGATGACAACCGGGACAGGGTTGTCAAACCCCCCGGTAGCGGGGAGCTGTTTTTT | CATSDDNRDRVVKPPGSGELFF
TRBJ2-1 | once | TRBD2 | TRBV2 | TGTGCCAGCAGCGGGGGGTTTGGCGGGAGGGCCAATGAGCAGTTCTTC | CASSGGFGGRANEQFF
TRBJ2-1 | . | TRBD2 | TRBV3-1/TRBV3-2 | TGTGCCAGCAGCCTCGGGCGGCGGGGAGGGGATGAGCAGTTCTTC | CASSLGRRGGDEQFF
TRBJ2-2 | . | TRBD2 | TRBV6-2/TRBV6-3 | TGTGCCAGCAGTTACTCGTTTGGTCTAGCGGGGGTGAACACCGGGGAGCTGTTTTTT | CASSYSFGLAGVNTGELFF
TRBJ2-3 | . | TRBD2 | TRBV27 | TGTGCCAGCAGTTTGCTTCGACTGGGGGGGGGACGAGATACGCAGTATTTT | CASSLLRLGGGRDTQYF
TRBJ2-3 | . | . | TRBV29-1 | TGCAGCGTTTGTAGGCAGGGAAACACAGATACGCAGTATTTT | CSVCRQGNTDTQYF
TRBJ1-5 | . | . | TRBV24-1 | TGTGCCACCAGTGCCGCCGGGGAGGGCAATCAGCCCCAGCATTTT | CATSAAGEGNQPQHF
TRBJ2-3 | . | . | TRBV11-2 | TGTGCCAGCAGCTCGTGGACAGTGAGCACAGATACGCAGTATTTT | CASSSWTVSTDTQYF
TRBJ1-1 | . | . | TRBV7-2 | TGTGCCAGCAGCTTACCCCAAGGGGACACCCAAATGGGCACTGAAGCTTTCTTT | CASSLPQGDTQMGTEAFF
TRBJ1-4 | . | . | TRBV4-2 | TGTGCCAGCAGCCAAGATGCCCAGATGCTCAATGAAAAACTGTTTTTT | CASSQDAQMLNEKLFF